This TCR beta chain originates from a study of cytomegalovirus exposure and HLA in healthy donors. Points from the study as a whole: The authors later linked a missense DCLRE1C variant to TCR beta V- and J-gene trimming. As immune exposure information, only CMV serostatus was available. Some V segments could not be told apart, so they were left out, TRBV6-2 and TRBV6-3 among them. Listed as cytomegalovirus-associated were 150 to 200 TCR beta chains.

About this clone itself: Its cognate antigen is unknown.

PCR employed 60 Vbeta and 13 Jbeta primers. The data were produced by immunoSEQ multiplex PCR, yet TCRdb's version contains in-frame clones alone and is incomplete. The sample lists 200,000 to 250,000 clones, around 80% seen once, with 0.22% in the top ten. Germline CDR1 SGHTA, CDR2 FQGNSA. Trimming took 5 bases from V and 4 from J; bases not matched to a gene: 6. The CDR3 runs 16 residues. The receptor's source is a girl aged 2 to 10 in good health and CMV-seronegative. The rearrangement joins TRBV7-2 to TRBJ2-2; the match to TRBD2 covers 11 bases. The sample comprised PBMCs. CDR3 amino acids: CASSALAGGFTGELFF. The DNA for the CDR3 is TGTGCCAGCAGCGCGCTAGCGGGGGGCTTCACCGGGGAGCTGTTTTTT. Combining the CDR3 with reference TRBV7-2 and TRBJ2-2 gives the whole variable domain GAGVSQSPSNKVTEKGKDVELRCDPISGHTALYWYRQSLGQGLEFLIYFQGNSAPDKSGLPSDRFSAERTGGSVSTLTIQRTQQEDSAVYLCASSALAGGFTGELFFGEGSRLTVL.